The sequence of this TCR delta chain was determined in a study of γδ T cells in repeated Plasmodium falciparum infection. Study context: Donors had four controlled P. falciparum NF54 infections over around 640 days. Sampling occurred at baseline, pre-infection for selected infections, and 21 days post-infection.

General observations from the study: Malian donors came from one small rural village, predominantly one ethnic group.

Vgamma9/Vdelta2+ and Vdelta2-negative gammadelta T cells were flow-sorted from PBMC for bulk sequencing. This CDR3 comprises 18 residues. V lost 5 bases to trimming and J lost 2 bases, with 24 bases between them. CDR1 and CDR2 from the germline V gene are TSWWSYY and QGS. This clone was observed a handful of times. Its antigen remains unidentified. A far larger clone is only one base removed, so a read error is likely. In the same sample, other DNA sequences code for this CDR3. Each sorted gammadelta sample had TRG and TRD chains sequenced. TCRdb ran CATT on the multiplex PCR reads. The sample lists approximately 93,000 delta-chain clones; 0.98% were seen once.

This sequence joins TRDV1 and TRDJ1; D is perhaps TRDD2 (6 bases). As TCRdb names no J gene, one was assigned here on the basis of a DNA match to germline. The receptor was derived from a pool of human donors (malaria-infected and uninfected, not separated). Specimen: gamma-delta T cells from blood. CDR3 sequence: CALGPPPSIVGVTDKLIF. The CDR3 DNA sequence: TGTGCTCTTGGGCCTCCTCCTTCCATCGTAGGAGTAACCGATAAACTCATCTTT.